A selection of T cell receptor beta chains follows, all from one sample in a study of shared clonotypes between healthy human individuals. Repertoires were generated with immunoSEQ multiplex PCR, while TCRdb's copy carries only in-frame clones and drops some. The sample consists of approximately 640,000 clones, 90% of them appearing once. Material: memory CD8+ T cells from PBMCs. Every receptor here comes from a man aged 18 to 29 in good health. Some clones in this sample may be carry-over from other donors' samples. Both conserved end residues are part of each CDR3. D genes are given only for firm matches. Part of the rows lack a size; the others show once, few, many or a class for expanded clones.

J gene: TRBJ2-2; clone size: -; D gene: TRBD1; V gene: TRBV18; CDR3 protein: CASSTDRDPNTGELFF; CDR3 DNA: TGTGCCAGCTCAACAGACAGGGATCCGAACACCGGGGAGCTGTTTTTT
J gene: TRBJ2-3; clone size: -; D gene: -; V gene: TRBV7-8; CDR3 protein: CASTRESTDTQYF; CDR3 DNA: TGTGCCAGCACCAGGGAGAGCACAGATACGCAGTATTTT
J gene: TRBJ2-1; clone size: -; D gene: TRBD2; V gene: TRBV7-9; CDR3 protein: CASRNGLAGRNEQFF; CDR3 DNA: TGTGCCAGCAGGAACGGACTAGCGGGCCGCAATGAGCAGTTCTTC
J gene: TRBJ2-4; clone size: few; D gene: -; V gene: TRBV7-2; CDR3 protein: CASSSRSGKNIQYF; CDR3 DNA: TGTGCCAGCAGTTCGCGGTCCGGCAAAAACATTCAGTACTTC
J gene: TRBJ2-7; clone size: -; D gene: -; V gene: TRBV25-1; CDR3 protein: CASSAEGYEQYF; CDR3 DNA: TGTGCCAGCAGTGCGGAAGGCTACGAGCAGTACTTC
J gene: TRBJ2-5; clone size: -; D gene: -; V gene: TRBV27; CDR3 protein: CASSSPGRETQYF; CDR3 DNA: TGTGCCAGCAGTTCCCCAGGGAGAGAGACCCAGTACTTC
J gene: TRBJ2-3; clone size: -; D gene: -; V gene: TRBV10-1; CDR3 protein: CARQPPTQYF; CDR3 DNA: TGCGCCAGGCAGCCCCCTACGCAGTATTTT
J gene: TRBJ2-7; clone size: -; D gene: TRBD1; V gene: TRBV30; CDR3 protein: CAWSATRDRVIYEQYF; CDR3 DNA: TGTGCCTGGAGTGCAACTCGGGACAGGGTTATCTACGAGCAGTACTTC
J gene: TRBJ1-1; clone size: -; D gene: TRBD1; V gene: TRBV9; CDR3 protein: CASSTGQGASEAFF; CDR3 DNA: TGTGCCAGCTCCACGGGACAGGGGGCATCCGAAGCTTTCTTT
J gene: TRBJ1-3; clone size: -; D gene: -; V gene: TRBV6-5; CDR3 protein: CASSYSKASGNTIYF; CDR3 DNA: TGTGCCAGCAGTTACTCAAAGGCCTCTGGAAACACCATATATTTT
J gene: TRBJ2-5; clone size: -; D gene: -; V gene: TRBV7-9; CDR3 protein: CASSSPGRQETQYF; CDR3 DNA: TGTGCCAGCAGCTCCCCGGGCCGCCAAGAGACCCAGTACTTC
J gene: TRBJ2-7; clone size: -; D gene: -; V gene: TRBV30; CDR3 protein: CAWTETYEQYF; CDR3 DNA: TGTGCCTGGACAGAAACCTACGAGCAGTACTTC
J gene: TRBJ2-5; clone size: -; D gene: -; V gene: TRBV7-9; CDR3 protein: CASSIGLQRLGEETQYF; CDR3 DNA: TGTGCCAGCAGCATTGGCCTCCAGCGACTGGGAGAGGAGACCCAGTACTTC
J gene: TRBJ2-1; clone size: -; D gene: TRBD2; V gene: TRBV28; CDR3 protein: CASSPGGGVYNEQFF; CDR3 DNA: TGTGCCAGCAGCCCCGGGGGGGGCGTCTACAATGAGCAGTTCTTC
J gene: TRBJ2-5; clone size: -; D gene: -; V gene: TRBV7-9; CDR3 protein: CASSLEWQWETQYF; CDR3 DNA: TGTGCCAGCAGCTTAGAGTGGCAGTGGGAGACCCAGTACTTC
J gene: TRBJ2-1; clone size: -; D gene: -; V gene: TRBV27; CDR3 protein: CASSLQPPSVRAYNEQFF; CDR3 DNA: TGTGCCAGCAGTCTTCAGCCCCCTAGCGTTAGGGCCTACAATGAGCAGTTCTTC
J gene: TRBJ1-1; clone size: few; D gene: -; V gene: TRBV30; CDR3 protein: CAWKVERGMNTEAFF; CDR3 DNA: TGTGCCTGGAAGGTGGAAAGAGGGATGAACACTGAAGCTTTCTTT
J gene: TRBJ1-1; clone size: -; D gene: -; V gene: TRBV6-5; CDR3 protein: CASSYAGRALKTEAFF; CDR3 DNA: TGTGCCAGCAGTTATGCGGGAAGAGCGCTCAAGACTGAAGCTTTCTTT
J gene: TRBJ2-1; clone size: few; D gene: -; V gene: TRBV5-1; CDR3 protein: CASSSNNEQFF; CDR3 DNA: TGCGCCAGCAGCTCCAACAATGAGCAGTTCTTC
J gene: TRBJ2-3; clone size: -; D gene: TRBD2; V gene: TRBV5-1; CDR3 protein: CASSSWLAGVSDTQYF; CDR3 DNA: TGCGCCAGCAGTTCCTGGTTAGCGGGAGTGTCAGATACGCAGTATTTT
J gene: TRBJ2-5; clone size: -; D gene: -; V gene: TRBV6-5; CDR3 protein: CASRPGTMGGTQYF; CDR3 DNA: TGTGCCAGCAGGCCGGGCACCATGGGAGGGACCCAGTACTTC
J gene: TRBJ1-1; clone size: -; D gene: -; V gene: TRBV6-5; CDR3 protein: CASRLTENGAEAFF; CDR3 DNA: TGTGCCAGCAGACTGACCGAGAACGGGGCTGAAGCTTTCTTT
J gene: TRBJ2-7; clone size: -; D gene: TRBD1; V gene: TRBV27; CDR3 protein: CASSLSPPGQGYEQYF; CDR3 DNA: TGTGCCAGCAGTTTATCGCCCCCCGGACAGGGATACGAGCAGTACTTC
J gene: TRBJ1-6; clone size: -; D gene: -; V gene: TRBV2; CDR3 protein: CASSLAGSNSPLHF; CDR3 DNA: TGTGCCAGCAGTCTTGCAGGGAGTAATTCACCCCTCCACTTT
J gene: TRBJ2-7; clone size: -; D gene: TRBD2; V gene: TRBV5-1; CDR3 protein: CASSFILAGNYEQYF; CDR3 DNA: TGCGCCAGCAGCTTCATACTAGCGGGGAACTACGAGCAGTACTTC
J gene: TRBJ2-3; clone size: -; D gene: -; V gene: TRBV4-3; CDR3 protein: CASSQKGLDSRDTQYF; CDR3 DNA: TGCGCCAGCAGCCAGAAGGGCTTAGATAGCAGAGATACGCAGTATTTT
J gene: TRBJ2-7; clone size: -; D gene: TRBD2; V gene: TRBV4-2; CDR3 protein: CASSLPTSGRDEQYF; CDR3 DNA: TGTGCCAGCAGCTTACCGACTAGCGGGAGGGACGAGCAGTACTTC
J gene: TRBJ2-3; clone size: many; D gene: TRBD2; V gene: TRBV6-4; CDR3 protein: CASSDSVAGGTDTQYF; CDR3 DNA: TGTGCCAGCAGTGACTCGGTAGCGGGGGGCACAGATACGCAGTATTTT
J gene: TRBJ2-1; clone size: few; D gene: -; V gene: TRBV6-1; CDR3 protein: CASSEGTIGQFF; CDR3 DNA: TGTGCCAGCAGTGAGGGGACCATAGGGCAGTTCTTC
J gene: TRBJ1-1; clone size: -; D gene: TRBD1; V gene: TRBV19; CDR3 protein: CASSVGTGVIEAFF; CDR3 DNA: TGTGCCAGTTCCGTTGGGACAGGGGTGATTGAAGCTTTCTTT
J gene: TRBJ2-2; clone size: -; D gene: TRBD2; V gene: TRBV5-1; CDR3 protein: CASSPGLAGHTNTGELFF; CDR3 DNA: TGCGCCAGCAGCCCCGGACTAGCGGGACACACGAACACCGGGGAGCTGTTTTTT
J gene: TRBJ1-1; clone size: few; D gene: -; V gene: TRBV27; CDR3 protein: CASSFRTETTEAFF; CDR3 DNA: TGTGCCAGCAGTTTCAGGACGGAGACTACTGAAGCTTTCTTT
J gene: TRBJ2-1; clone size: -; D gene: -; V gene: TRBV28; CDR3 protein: CASSAHPGLLGEQFF; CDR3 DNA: TGTGCCAGCAGTGCCCACCCGGGCCTCTTGGGTGAGCAGTTCTTC
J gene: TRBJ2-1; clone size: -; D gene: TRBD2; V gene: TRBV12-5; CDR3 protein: CASGFELAPSYNEQFF; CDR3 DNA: TGTGCTAGTGGTTTTGAACTAGCGCCATCCTACAATGAGCAGTTCTTC
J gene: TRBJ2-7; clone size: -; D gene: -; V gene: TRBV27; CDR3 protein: CASSPIAADSYEQYF; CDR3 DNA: TGTGCCAGCAGCCCCATAGCGGCCGACTCCTACGAGCAGTACTTC
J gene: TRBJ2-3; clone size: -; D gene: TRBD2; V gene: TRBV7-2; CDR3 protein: CASSKGRGNDLYTQYF; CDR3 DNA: TGTGCCAGCAGCAAAGGGCGGGGGAATGATTTGTATACGCAGTATTTT
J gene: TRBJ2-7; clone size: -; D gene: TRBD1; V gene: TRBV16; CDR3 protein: CASSFRPGQRPYEQYF; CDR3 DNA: TGTGCCAGCAGCTTTAGACCGGGACAGCGACCCTACGAGCAGTACTTC
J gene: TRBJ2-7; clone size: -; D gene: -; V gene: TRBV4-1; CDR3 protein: CASSQEPHRVGSYEQYF; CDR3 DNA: TGCGCCAGCAGCCAAGAACCCCACAGGGTCGGCTCCTACGAGCAGTACTTC
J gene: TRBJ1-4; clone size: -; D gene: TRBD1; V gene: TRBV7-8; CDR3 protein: CASSSRTGINEKLFF; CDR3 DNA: TGTGCCAGCAGCTCTCGGACAGGGATTAATGAAAAACTGTTTTTT
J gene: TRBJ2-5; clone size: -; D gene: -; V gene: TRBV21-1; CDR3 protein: CASSNNDIRLAGVGETQYF; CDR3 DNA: TGTGCCAGCAGCAATAATGACATCAGACTAGCGGGAGTAGGGGAGACCCAGTACTTC
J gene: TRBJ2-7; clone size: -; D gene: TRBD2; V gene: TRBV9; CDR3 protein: CASSVDPSSGRPYEQYF; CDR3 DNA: TGTGCCAGCAGCGTAGACCCGTCTAGCGGGAGACCCTACGAGCAGTACTTC
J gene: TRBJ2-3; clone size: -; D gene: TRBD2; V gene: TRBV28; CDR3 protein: CASSLFVTGGVTDTQYF; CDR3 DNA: TGTGCCAGCAGTTTATTCGTCACGGGAGGGGTCACAGATACGCAGTATTTT
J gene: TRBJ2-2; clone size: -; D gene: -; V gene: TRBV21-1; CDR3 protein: CASSSRDRAHVRTGELFF; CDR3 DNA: TGTGCCAGCAGCAGCCGGGACAGGGCGCACGTCAGGACCGGGGAGCTGTTTTTT
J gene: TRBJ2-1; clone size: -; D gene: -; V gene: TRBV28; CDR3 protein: CASTEYNEQFF; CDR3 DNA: TGTGCCAGCACCGAATACAATGAGCAGTTCTTC
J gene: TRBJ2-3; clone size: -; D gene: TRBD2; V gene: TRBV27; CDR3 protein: CASSIKTGLVTDTQYF; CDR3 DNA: TGTGCCAGCAGTATAAAAACGGGACTAGTCACAGATACGCAGTATTTT
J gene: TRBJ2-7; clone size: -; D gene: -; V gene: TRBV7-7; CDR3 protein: CASSLRVEQYF; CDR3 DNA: TGTGCCAGCAGTCTCCGGGTCGAGCAGTACTTC
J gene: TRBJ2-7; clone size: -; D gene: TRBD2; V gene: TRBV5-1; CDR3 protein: CASSFSGTYEQYF; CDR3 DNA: TGCGCCAGCAGCTTCAGCGGGACCTACGAGCAGTACTTC
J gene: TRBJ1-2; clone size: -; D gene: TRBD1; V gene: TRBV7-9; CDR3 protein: CASSARQGRLNYGYTF; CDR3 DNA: TGTGCCAGCAGCGCAAGACAGGGTCGGCTAAACTATGGCTACACCTTC
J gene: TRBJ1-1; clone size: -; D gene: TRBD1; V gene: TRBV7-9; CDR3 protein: CASSLRTGSVDTEAFF; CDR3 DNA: TGTGCCAGCAGCTTAAGGACAGGGAGTGTCGACACTGAAGCTTTCTTT
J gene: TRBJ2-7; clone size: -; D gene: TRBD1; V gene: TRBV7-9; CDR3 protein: CAAGTGTYEQYF; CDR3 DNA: TGTGCCGCCGGGACAGGGACCTACGAGCAGTACTTC
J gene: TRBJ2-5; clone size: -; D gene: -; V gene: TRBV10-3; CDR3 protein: CAIRPPAGETQYF; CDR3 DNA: TGTGCCATCAGGCCGCCAGCCGGGGAGACCCAGTACTTC
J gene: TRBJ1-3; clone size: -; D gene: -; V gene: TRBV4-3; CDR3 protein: CASSQTASSGNTIYF; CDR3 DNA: TGCGCCAGCAGCCAGACAGCTAGCTCTGGAAACACCATATATTTT
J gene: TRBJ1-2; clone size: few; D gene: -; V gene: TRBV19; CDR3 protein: CASSTLVRGGYTF; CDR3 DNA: TGTGCCAGTAGTACCCTCGTCCGAGGGGGCTACACCTTC
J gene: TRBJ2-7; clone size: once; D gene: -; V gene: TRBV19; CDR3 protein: CASSEGICYNCEQYF; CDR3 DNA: TGTGCCAGTAGTGAAGGGATTTGCTATAATTGCGAGCAGTACTTC
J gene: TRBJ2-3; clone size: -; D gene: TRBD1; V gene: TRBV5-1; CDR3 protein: CASSFDRTLGPGGTQYF; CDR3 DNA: TGCGCCAGCAGCTTCGACAGAACACTCGGCCCAGGGGGTACGCAGTATTTT